This T cell receptor (beta chain) stems from a study of blood T cell repertoires in COVID-19. The assay was immunoSEQ multiplex PCR, and TCRdb's table has in-frame clones only and misses some. Altogether about 170,000 clones are present, about 74% being singletons, with the ten largest covering around 3%. Germline V gives CDR1 MDHEN, CDR2 SYDVKM. CDR3 length: 15 residues. The source material was peripheral blood. The chain has TRBV28 and TRBJ1-6; 9 bases are a match to TRBD1. The source of this sequence is a woman over 75 with acute or convalescent COVID-19. CDR3 bases: TGTGCTACCAATGCACCGGACAGGGGTAATTCACCCCTCCACTTT. It codes for CATNAPDRGNSPLHF. Supplemented by reference TRBV28 and TRBJ1-6, the full variable domain reads DVKVTQSSRYLVKRTGEKVFLECVQDMDHENMFWYRQDPGLGLRLIYFSYDVKMKEKGDIPEGYSVSREKKERFSLILESASTNQTSMYLCATNAPDRGNSPLHFGNGTRLTVT.